The source of this T cell receptor beta chain is a study of Graves' ophthalmopathy and Graves' hyperthyroidism. Study in general: Upon initial diagnosis and before any treatment, peripheral blood was collected. Study-level findings and limits: In blood appeared most of the expanded thyroid clonotypes whose frequency exceeded 0.001. Distinction of ophthalmopathy from stable hyperthyroidism by a 13-signature model reached approximately 88% sensitivity and approximately 81% specificity.

A single count supports this clonotype. Its antigen remains unknown. Trimming at V came to 5 bases and at J to 7 bases, leaving 8 bases not matched to a gene. This CDR3 is built from 16 residues. Amplified TCR beta CDR3 regions were obtained using RNA transcripts as template. HTBI-primed RT-PCR formed the first round, and a multiplex PCR formed the second. TCRdb reprocessed the multiplex PCR reads via MiXCR and lists one record per CDR3 protein. The table records about 210,000 distinct CDR3 sequences, roughly 29% of them present only once. The origin of this receptor is a man aged 50-59 years with Graves' ophthalmopathy. Material: peripheral blood. The chain recombines TRBV12-3 or TRBV12-4 with TRBJ2-7; 16 bases match TRBD2. CDR3 loop: CASSPGLAGGPGEQYF. As DNA, the CDR3 is TGTGCCAGCAGTCCGGGACTAGCGGGAGGGCCGGGGGAGCAGTACTTC.